These 23 T cell receptor beta chains originate from one sample sequenced in a study of T cell responses to AZD1222 COVID-19 vaccine. TCRdb keeps only in-frame clones here, not all; method: immunoSEQ multiplex PCR. The sample gives 98,000 or so clones, roughly 89% of which show up once; about 3% is in the top ten. Here the sequenced sample was peripheral blood, taken on day 0 of MenACWY control vaccination. Receptors originate from an adult in good health.

CDR3 loop: CASSPLRDWGTSGDEQFF. The CDR3 nucleotides are TGCGCCAGCAGTCCTTTAAGAGACTGGGGGACGAGCGGGGATGAGCAGTTCTTC. The chain uses TRBV5-1 and TRBJ2-1; 7 bases align to TRBD2. Germline V gene lookup returns CDR1 SGHRS and CDR2 YFSETQ. V dropped 5 bases and J dropped 8; count of bases not matched to a gene: 22. The CDR3 has 18 amino acids.

J is TRBJ1-2 and V is TRBV6-5; 8 bases match TRBD1. CDR1 and CDR2 (germline): MNHEY, SVGAGI. This CDR3 is 15 amino acids long. Trimming removed 4 bases from V and 2 bases from J; junction bases left unmatched: 6. The CDR3 DNA reads as TGTGCCAGCAGTTCATACACAGGGGGAAACTATGGCTACACCTTC. Translated, it gives CASSSYTGGNYGYTF.

The chain joins TRBV9 to TRBJ2-2; 10 bases line up with TRBD1. V dropped 3 bases and J dropped 4; count of bases not matched to a gene: 6. The germline V gene has CDR1 SGDLS and CDR2 YYNGEE. The CDR3 sequence is 16 residues long. CDR3: CASSARQGALTGELFF. CDR3 nucleotide sequence: TGTGCCAGCAGCGCCCGACAGGGGGCCCTCACCGGGGAGCTGTTTTTT.

This chain uses TRBV19 with TRBJ1-1; TRBD1 might be the D (5 bases). The germline V and J ends were trimmed by 4 bases and 0 bases, with 18 bases remaining between them. Looked up from germline, CDR1 is LNHDA and CDR2 is SQIVND (reference sequence). CDR3 length equals 17 residues. The CDR3 here is CASSTGPGAQLNTEAFF. As DNA, the CDR3 is TGTGCCAGTAGTACCGGTCCCGGGGCACAGTTGAACACTGAAGCTTTCTTT.

V usage is TRBV7-2 and J usage is TRBJ1-3; D possibly corresponds to TRBD1 (5 bases). Germline-derived CDR1 and CDR2 are SGHTA and FQGNSA. The CDR3 spans 17 residues. V lost 5 bases and J 0 bases, leaving 17 bases between the germline ends. The CDR3 bases are TGTGCCAGCAGCCCGGGACCTTGGGGTAGCTCTGGAAACACCATATATTTT. Residues: CASSPGPWGSSGNTIYF.

There are a few counts of this clone. The gene calls are TRBV30 and TRBJ2-3; D is perhaps TRBD1 (6 bases). V lost 5 bases, J lost 5 bases, and 29 bases lay in between. Germline V CDR1 and CDR2: GTSNPN, SVGIG (reference sequence). This CDR3 comprises 18 residues. The CDR3 bases are TGTGCCTGGGGTCGGGTTGGGTCGGCAGGGGCGATCAAAGATACGCAGTATTTT. Amino acids: CAWGRVGSAGAIKDTQYF.

CDR3 coding DNA: TGTGCCAGCAGTTACCCGGGCGCTGAAGCTTTCTTT. Its translation is CASSYPGAEAFF. J is TRBJ1-1 and V is TRBV27; unclear D gene. Per the germline V gene, CDR1 is MNHEY and CDR2 is SMNVEV (reference sequence). This CDR3 comprises 12 residues. The V end lost 4 bases, the J end lost 6 bases, and 9 bases lay between the germline ends.

V and J are TRBV11-2 and TRBJ1-1; D possibly corresponds to TRBD1 (5 bases). CDR1 and CDR2 (germline): SGHAT, FQNNGV. The CDR3 extends over 15 amino acids. V gave up 5 bases and J gave up 0 bases, with 13 bases separating them. CDR3 sequence reads: CASSPRRGLNTEAFF. Here the CDR3 DNA reads TGTGCCAGCAGCCCCCGGAGGGGCCTGAACACTGAAGCTTTCTTT.

This clone was recorded only once. The junction and the germline gene differ at one end; a read error may be behind it. The chain joins TRBV6-1 to TRBJ1-6, with D possibly TRBD1 on 5 matching bases. Germline loops: CDR1 MNHNS, CDR2 SASEGT. The CDR3 spans 14 residues. The CDR3 loop reads CASSEVGDNSPLHF. DNA of the CDR3: TGTGCCAGCAGCGAAGTGGGGGATAATTCACCCCTCCACTTT.

The J gene is TRBJ1-6, the V gene TRBV28; weak D call: TRBD1 (5 bases). V lost 6 bases to trimming and J lost 9 bases, with 12 bases between them. This CDR3 has 13 residues. Germline V gene lookup returns CDR1 MDHEN and CDR2 SYDVKM. The CDR3: CASRRQGGSPLHF. The CDR3 region has the DNA TGTGCCAGCAGGAGGCAGGGTGGTTCACCCCTCCACTTT.

This chain joins TRBV6-6 and TRBJ1-2; perhaps TRBD1 as D (5 bases). V was cut by 7 bases and J by 4 bases, with 16 bases left in between. CDR1 and CDR2 (germline): MNHNY, SVGAGI (reference sequence). The CDR3 has 14 amino acids. CDR3 DNA sequence: TGTGCCAGCATCACCTCCCGGGACTTCTATGGCTACACCTTC. It translates to CASITSRDFYGYTF.

The rearrangement uses TRBV9 and TRBJ1-1; 7 positions agree with TRBD1. The CDR3 spans 15 residues. Per the germline V gene, CDR1 is SGDLS and CDR2 is YYNGEE. After removal of 4 bases from V and 1 base from J, the junction contained 7 bases not matched to a gene. CDR3 sequence: CASSTRGDRNTEAFF. The CDR3 DNA follows: TGTGCCAGCAGCACCCGCGGGGACAGGAACACTGAAGCTTTCTTT.

This chain joins TRBV7-9 and TRBJ1-2; 8 bases line up with TRBD1. In germline, CDR1 is SEHNR, CDR2 FQNEAQ (reference sequence). The length of the CDR3 is 14 residues. V was pared by 5 bases and J by 4 bases, with 6 bases of the junction left unmatched. The CDR3 loop reads CASSPLQGVYGYTF. The CDR3 bases are TGTGCCAGCAGCCCTCTACAGGGGGTCTATGGCTACACCTTC. The variable domain in full, with the rest retrieved from reference TRBV7-9 and TRBJ1-2, is DTGVSQNPRHKITKRGQNVTFRCDPISEHNRLYWYRQTLGQGPEFLTYFQNEAQLEKSRLLSDRFSAERPKGSFSTLEIQRTEQGDSAMYLCASSPLQGVYGYTFGSGTRLTVV.

The CDR3 nucleotides are TGTGCCAGCAGTTTATCCAGAGGAGGGGACTTGACCTACGAGCAGTACTTC. It translates to CASSLSRGGDLTYEQYF. The chain joins TRBV27 to TRBJ2-7; D may be TRBD2 (6 bases). Germline V gives CDR1 MNHEY, CDR2 SMNVEV (reference sequence). The CDR3 runs 17 residues. Trimming removed 0 bases at V and 2 bases at J, with 17 bases between.

The gene calls are TRBV28 and TRBJ1-2; D uncertain. The CDR3 is 14 amino acids. CDR1 and CDR2 from the germline V gene are MDHEN and SYDVKM. Trimming pared 6 bases from V and 0 bases from J, leaving 11 bases between. CDR3: CASRLAGTNYGYTF. The CDR3 DNA follows: TGTGCCAGCAGACTCGCCGGGACTAACTATGGCTACACCTTC.

CDR3 protein: CASRRDGTYEQYF. In nucleotides, the CDR3 is TGTGCCAGCAGGAGAGACGGTACCTACGAGCAGTACTTC. This chain uses TRBV7-9 with TRBJ2-7; D not resolved. The CDR3 is 13 residues long. V was cut by 6 bases and J by 2 bases, with 11 bases left in between. Germline lookup yields CDR1 SEHNR and CDR2 FQNEAQ (reference sequence).

The chain carries TRBV27 and TRBJ1-2; no clear D. The CDR3 has 16 residues. CDR1 MNHEY and CDR2 SMNVEV come from the germline V gene (reference sequence). V was clipped by 2 bases and J by 3 bases, with 16 bases between them. In nucleotides, the CDR3 is TGTGCCAGCAGTTTAGCCAAGGGCGATTTCGACTATGGCTACACCTTC. Protein product: CASSLAKGDFDYGYTF.

This clone was seen only once. The chain links TRBV27 to TRBJ2-7, with 8 nucleotides matching TRBD2. The CDR3 has 14 residues. V was clipped by 2 bases and J by 2 bases; unmatched bases: 2. Germline V gene lookup returns CDR1 MNHEY and CDR2 SMNVEV (reference sequence). The CDR3 region is CASSLIGGAYEQYF. The CDR3 nucleotides read TGTGCCAGCAGTTTAATCGGGGGGGCCTACGAGCAGTACTTC.

The V gene is TRBV7-2, the J gene TRBJ1-2, with D unclear. The V gene's germline CDR1 is SGHTA and CDR2 FQGNSA. The V end lost 5 bases, the J end lost 3 bases, and 10 bases lay between the germline ends. CDR3 size: 13 residues. The CDR3 region is CASSPSGDYGYTF. The CDR3 DNA reads as TGTGCCAGCAGCCCTTCGGGCGACTATGGCTACACCTTC.

V usage is TRBV9 and J usage is TRBJ2-1; D is perhaps TRBD2 (5 bases). With 0 bases removed from V and 9 bases from J, the gap between germline ends came to 16 bases. The CDR3 is made up of 15 amino acids. The V gene's germline CDR1 is SGDLS and CDR2 YYNGEE. The CDR3 region is CASSVAGRALGEQFF. As DNA, the CDR3 is TGTGCCAGCAGCGTAGCCGGGCGGGCCTTGGGTGAGCAGTTCTTC.

The rearrangement joins TRBV3-1 (or the pseudogene TRBV3-2) to TRBJ2-5; D is possibly TRBD1 (6 bases). CDR3 length: 15 residues. Trimming cost V 4 bases and J 5 bases, with 17 bases left between them. Germline lookup yields CDR1 LGHDT and CDR2 YNNKEL (reference sequence). Written as DNA, the CDR3 is TGTGCCAGCAGCCCGCCTGGGGGCAGGGTTGAGACCCAGTACTTC. Protein: CASSPPGGRVETQYF.

The V gene is TRBV2, the J gene TRBJ1-4, with a possible D match to TRBD1 (5 bases). Germline CDR1 SNHLY, CDR2 FYNNEI. CDR3 size: 14 residues. Trimming took off 6 bases at V and 6 bases at J, with 14 bases between the two ends. The CDR3 DNA sequence: TGTGCCAGCAGGGGGACTGCCGCGTATGAAAAACTGTTTTTT. This sequence encodes CASRGTAAYEKLFF.

The chain recombines TRBV30 with TRBJ1-1, with a possible D match to TRBD1 (5 bases). The CDR3 sequence is 13 residues long. Germline CDR1 reads GTSNPN; CDR2 reads SVGIG (reference sequence). Trimming cost V 5 bases and J 1 base, with 11 bases left between them. The DNA for the CDR3 is TGTGCCTGGCTGGGACCTCCGAACACTGAAGCTTTCTTT. It encodes CAWLGPPNTEAFF. Together with reference TRBV30 and TRBJ1-1, the CDR3 gives the full variable domain: SQTIHQWPATLVQPVGSPLSLECTVEGTSNPNLYWYRQAAGRGLQLLFYSVGIGQISSEVPQNLSASRPQDRQFILSSKKLLLSDSGFYLCAWLGPPNTEAFFGQGTRLTVV.